The 15 T cell receptor beta chains listed next were all sequenced from one sample in a study of T cell repertoires in cytomegalovirus infection. These receptors have no known antigen. In TCRdb, the reads were re-called with MiXCR into one record per CDR3 protein. Of 100,000 to 150,000 distinct CDR3 sequences in the sample, roughly a third were seen once. The sample was CD8+ T cells from cultured PBMCs, taken from culture after CMV antigen stimulation. These receptors were collected from a human donor in good health (CMV status not recorded). Some clones in this sample may be carry-over from other donors' samples.

A few counts support this clonotype. The chain couples TRBV4-2 to TRBJ2-7; D might be TRBD1 or TRBD2, each matching 5 bases. This CDR3 is 14 amino acids long. CDR1 is LGHNA and CDR2 is YNFKEQ in the germline V gene. Trimming pared 1 base from V and 6 bases from J, leaving 13 bases between. Written as DNA, the CDR3 is TGTGCCAGCAGCCAAGGGGGGATGGGACGCGAGCAGTACTTC. It specifies CASSQGGMGREQYF.

The V and J genes are TRBV2 and TRBJ1-6; 7 bases are a match to TRBD1. This CDR3 is 18 amino acids long. Looked up from germline, CDR1 is SNHLY and CDR2 is FYNNEI. Germline trimming cut 0 bases from V and 10 bases from J; bases unmatched to any gene: 15. The CDR3 nucleotides are TGTGCCAGCAGTGAAGCGCTAAGGGACAGCCCGATGGAGTCACCCCTCCACTTT. This gives the protein CASSEALRDSPMESPLHF.

V is TRBV6-8 and J is TRBJ2-1, with D perhaps TRBD2 (6 bases). V was pared by 6 bases and J by 6 bases, with 15 bases between. Per the germline V gene, CDR1 is MNHGY and CDR2 is SAAAGT. The CDR3 consists of 14 residues. In DNA form, the CDR3 reads TGTGCCAGCAGCCCGCGGGGCATAAGCAATGAGCAGTTCTTC. Protein sequence: CASSPRGISNEQFF.

This clonotype was observed a few times. The chain couples TRBV7-9 to TRBJ2-1, with 7 nucleotides matching TRBD1. Unmatched junction bases numbered 6, after V lost 7 bases and J lost 3 bases. CDR3 length: 14 amino acids. Germline CDR1 is SEHNR and CDR2 is FQNEAQ (reference sequence). The CDR3, as DNA: TGTGCCAGCACCGGACAGGCCGACTACAATGAGCAGTTCTTC. Protein product: CASTGQADYNEQFF.

The sample holds one count of this clonotype. CDR3 amino acids: CASSDSSGGGTDTQYF. DNA for the CDR3: TGTGCCAGCAGTGACTCGAGCGGGGGAGGAACAGATACGCAGTATTTT. The V gene is TRBV6-4, the J gene TRBJ2-3, with 8 bases identical to TRBD2. Germline lookup yields CDR1 MRHNA and CDR2 SNTAGT. V trimming: 0 bases; J trimming: 3 bases; junction bases outside the gene matches: 5. This CDR3 is 16 amino acids long.

This chain connects TRBV24-1 to TRBJ2-2; TRBD2 might be the D (6 bases). The CDR3 consists of 16 residues. With 3 bases removed from V and 1 base from J, the gap between germline ends came to 11 bases. The V gene's germline CDR1 is KGHDR and CDR2 SFDVKD. CDR3 protein: CATSDMYGGNTGELFF. Here the CDR3 DNA reads TGTGCCACCAGTGATATGTACGGGGGGAACACCGGGGAGCTGTTTTTT.

This clonotype has more than one count but fewer than ten. The chain links TRBV7-3 to TRBJ2-3; 9 bases are a match to TRBD2. The V gene's germline CDR1 is SGHTA and CDR2 FQGTGA. J was trimmed by 6 bases and V by 4 bases; bases with no gene match: 8. The CDR3 sequence is 15 residues long. In DNA form, the CDR3 reads TGTGCCAGCAGCTCCTCAGCGGGGGGCTGGGATACGCAGTATTTT. This translates into CASSSSAGGWDTQYF.

The V and J genes are TRBV4-1 and TRBJ1-1, with D tentatively TRBD1 (5 bases). The V end was cut by 1 base, the J end by 8 bases, with 8 bases between. Germline V lookup: CDR1 MGHRA, CDR2 YSYEKL. The CDR3 is 12 amino acids. The CDR3: CASSQGQGEAFF. As DNA, the CDR3 is TGCGCCAGCAGCCAAGGCCAGGGAGAAGCTTTCTTT.

This chain links TRBV7-8 with TRBJ1-5; D is unresolved. The V end was cut by 3 bases, the J end by 4 bases, with 4 bases between. This CDR3 has 12 amino acids. Germline V lookup: CDR1 SGHVS, CDR2 FQNEAQ. The CDR3 coding sequence is TGTGCCAGCAGCTTGGTGAATCAGCCCCAGCATTTT. Translating gives CASSLVNQPQHF.

This clonotype was seen a few times. V and J are TRBV5-1 and TRBJ1-1; no firm D call. The CDR3 is 14 amino acids. Germline V gene sequence: CDR1 SGHRS, CDR2 YFSETQ. Trimming cost V 4 bases and J 1 base, with 11 bases left between them. The DNA for the CDR3 is TGCGCCAGCAGCCCGATTGGCTGGAACACTGAAGCTTTCTTT. It codes for CASSPIGWNTEAFF.

This clonotype appeared many times. The V and J genes are TRBV7-2 and TRBJ2-7; possibly TRBD2 for D (6 bases). CDR1 and CDR2 from the germline V gene are SGHTA and FQGNSA. The CDR3 length is 14 residues. V was pared by 3 bases and J by 3 bases, with 12 bases between. CDR3 nucleotide sequence: TGTGCCAGCAGCTTCTTCGGGGGAAACTACGAGCAGTACTTC. Its protein product is CASSFFGGNYEQYF.

V gene TRBV6-1 combines with J gene TRBJ2-3; a weak D match, TRBD2 (6 bases). Looked up from germline, CDR1 is MNHNS and CDR2 is SASEGT. The CDR3 is 13 residues long. Deletions cut 1 base from V and 6 bases from J, with 8 bases between. The CDR3 DNA sequence: TGTGCCAGCAGTGAAGGCGGGGTGGATACGCAGTATTTT. Its protein is CASSEGGVDTQYF.

This chain uses TRBV7-4 with TRBJ2-3, with D unclear. V lost 1 base to trimming and J lost 4 bases, with 9 bases between them. Germline values: CDR1 SGHVT, CDR2 SQSDAQ. This CDR3 has 14 amino acids. The CDR3 sequence: CASSLGVVADTQYF. The CDR3 DNA follows: TGTGCCAGCAGCTTAGGGGTGGTGGCAGATACGCAGTATTTT. Full variable domain (rest looked up from reference TRBV7-4 and TRBJ2-3): GAGVSQSPRYKVAKRGRDVALRCDSISGHVTLYWYRQTLGQGSEVLTYSQSDAQRDKSGRPSGRFSAERPERSVSTLKIQRTEQGDSAVYLCASSLGVVADTQYFGPGTRLTVL.

The sample holds a few counts of this clonotype. The gene calls are TRBV28 and TRBJ1-6; tentatively, D is TRBD1 (6 bases). Trimming left V 6 bases short and J 10 bases short, with 16 bases between. The germline V gene has CDR1 MDHEN and CDR2 SYDVKM. The CDR3 runs to 14 residues. In DNA form, the CDR3 reads TGTGCCAGCAGCTGGGGGGGGCTGCTGTCACCCCTCCACTTT. This codes for CASSWGGLLSPLHF.

The chain combines TRBV29-1 with TRBJ2-3; TRBD2 is a possible D gene (7 bases). V was shortened by 1 base and J by 1 base, with 24 bases between the two germline ends. This CDR3 has 19 residues. Germline V gene lookup returns CDR1 SQVTM and CDR2 ANQGSEA. Written as DNA, the CDR3 is TGCAGCGTTGAAGGGGCAGGGGAAGCGGGGTTCGGAGGCACAGATACGCAGTATTTT. As protein: CSVEGAGEAGFGGTDTQYF.